The rows below give T cell receptor beta chains drawn from one sample of a study of blood T cells in healthy people across ages. TCRdb used MiXCR to reprocess the 5' RACE reads, holding one entry per CDR3 protein. The sample yields 1.5 million to 2 million distinct CDR3 sequences, approximately 28% seen once. The source material was blood. The receptors here all came from a woman aged 30 to 39 in good health. CDR3s include the opening cysteine and the closing phenylalanine or tryptophan. The order of the fields is D gene, V gene, clone size, J gene, CDR3 protein, CDR3 DNA. D genes are given only for firm matches. Rows may omit the clone size; those that give it use once, few, many or a size class.

D: TRBD1; V: TRBV4-1; size: few; J: TRBJ2-1; CDR3: CASSQGTGGNEQFF; DNA: TGCGCCAGCAGCCAAGGGACAGGGGGAAATGAGCAGTTCTTC
D: NA; V: TRBV7-3; size: NA; J: TRBJ2-3; CDR3: CASSPRVAYTQYF; DNA: TGTGCCAGCAGCCCGAGGGTGGCATATACGCAGTATTTT
D: TRBD1; V: TRBV29-1; size: NA; J: TRBJ1-2; CDR3: CSSYGTGPDGYGYTF; DNA: TGCAGCTCATACGGGACAGGCCCTGATGGCTATGGCTACACCTTC
D: NA; V: TRBV5-1; size: NA; J: TRBJ1-1; CDR3: CASSLVDLNTEAFF; DNA: TGCGCCAGCAGCTTGGTGGATTTGAACACTGAAGCTTTCTTT
D: NA; V: TRBV4-3; size: NA; J: TRBJ1-4; CDR3: CASNQGSGGEEKRFF; DNA: TGCGCCAGCAACCAAGGCTCGGGTGGGGAAGAAAAACGGTTTTTT
D: NA; V: TRBV7-2; size: NA; J: TRBJ1-2; CDR3: CASSLVARDNYGYTF; DNA: TGTGCCAGCAGCTTAGTAGCCAGGGATAACTATGGCTACACCTTC
D: TRBD2; V: TRBV4-3; size: NA; J: TRBJ2-3; CDR3: CASSLGGGSDPQYF; DNA: TGCGCCAGCAGCCTCGGGGGGGGATCAGATCCGCAGTATTTT
D: TRBD1; V: TRBV29-1; size: few; J: TRBJ2-7; CDR3: CSVATGQPYEQYF; DNA: TGCAGCGTTGCCACGGGACAGCCCTACGAGCAGTACTTC
D: NA; V: TRBV29-1; size: NA; J: TRBJ2-1; CDR3: CSVRQAPGNEQFF; DNA: TGCAGCGTAAGGCAGGCCCCCGGCAATGAGCAGTTCTTC
D: TRBD1; V: TRBV29-1; size: many; J: TRBJ2-7; CDR3: CSVLTGGYEQYF; DNA: TGCAGCGTATTAACAGGGGGCTACGAGCAGTACTTC
D: TRBD1; V: TRBV7-3; size: many; J: TRBJ2-1; CDR3: CASSPQGAYNEQFF; DNA: TGTGCCAGCAGCCCACAGGGGGCTTACAATGAGCAGTTCTTC
D: TRBD2; V: TRBV9; size: NA; J: TRBJ2-3; CDR3: CASSGTGGAGDMQYF; DNA: TGTGCCAGCAGCGGCACCGGGGGAGCGGGAGATATGCAGTATTTT
D: NA; V: TRBV4-1; size: NA; J: TRBJ2-1; CDR3: CASSQGRGRDDNEQFF; DNA: TGCGCCAGCAGCCAAGGAAGGGGGCGGGATGACAATGAGCAGTTCTTC
D: NA; V: TRBV29-1; size: NA; J: TRBJ1-6; CDR3: CSFVGSSDSPLHF; DNA: TGTAGCTTTGTAGGCTCCTCTGATTCACCCCTCCACTTT
D: NA; V: TRBV5-1; size: many; J: TRBJ1-2; CDR3: CASSSTDYGYTF; DNA: TGCGCCAGCAGCTCTACAGACTATGGCTACACCTTC
D: TRBD2; V: TRBV27; size: NA; J: TRBJ2-7; CDR3: CASSLIAGGGTYEQYF; DNA: TGTGCCAGCAGTTTAATAGCGGGAGGGGGTACTTACGAGCAGTACTTC
D: NA; V: TRBV28; size: NA; J: TRBJ1-5; CDR3: CASSYYRDNQPQHF; DNA: TGTGCCAGCAGTTATTACAGGGACAATCAGCCCCAGCATTTT
D: NA; V: TRBV2; size: NA; J: TRBJ2-5; CDR3: CASSALPGGSNEQYF; DNA: TGTGCCAGCAGTGCACTACCCGGAGGGAGCAATGAGCAGTACTTC
D: NA; V: TRBV7-6; size: many; J: TRBJ2-1; CDR3: CASSIKGDEQFF; DNA: TGTGCCAGCAGCATTAAGGGCGATGAGCAGTTCTTC
D: NA; V: TRBV29-1; size: many; J: TRBJ2-5; CDR3: CSVFLAPFQETQYF; DNA: TGCAGCGTCTTTCTAGCGCCTTTCCAAGAGACCCAGTACTTC
D: NA; V: TRBV2; size: NA; J: TRBJ2-5; CDR3: CASSFLLQETQCF; DNA: TGTGCCAGCAGTTTTCTATTACAAGAGACCCAGTGCTTC
D: TRBD2; V: TRBV28; size: NA; J: TRBJ2-1; CDR3: CASSLTSGGQDEQFF; DNA: TGTGCCAGCAGTCTAACTAGCGGGGGGCAGGATGAGCAGTTCTTC
D: NA; V: TRBV20-1; size: NA; J: TRBJ2-1; CDR3: CSASETGYGDEQFF; DNA: TGCAGTGCTAGCGAGACAGGATATGGGGATGAGCAGTTCTTC
D: TRBD1; V: TRBV5-1; size: NA; J: TRBJ1-1; CDR3: CASSLEGADRGGAFF; DNA: TGCGCCAGCAGCTTGGAGGGGGCCGACCGGGGGGGAGCTTTCTTT
D: NA; V: TRBV7-2; size: NA; J: TRBJ2-3; CDR3: CASSLNSGIASDTQYF; DNA: TGTGCCAGCAGCTTAAACAGTGGAATAGCGTCAGATACGCAGTATTTT
D: NA; V: TRBV6-5; size: once; J: TRBJ1-4; CDR3: CASRKTVATNEKRFF; DNA: TGTGCCAGCAGGAAGACAGTTGCAACTAATGAAAAACGGTTTTTT
D: TRBD2; V: TRBV30; size: many; J: TRBJ2-1; CDR3: CAWRVSGRGNEQFF; DNA: TGTGCCTGGAGAGTTAGCGGGAGAGGGAATGAGCAGTTCTTC
D: NA; V: TRBV6-4; size: many; J: TRBJ2-1; CDR3: CASSDSRRNNEQFF; DNA: TGTGCCAGCAGTGACTCGAGGAGAAACAATGAGCAGTTCTTC
D: NA; V: TRBV29-1; size: NA; J: TRBJ1-6; CDR3: CSVQASYNSPLHF; DNA: TGCAGCGTTCAAGCCTCCTATAATTCACCCCTCCACTTT
D: TRBD1; V: TRBV5-6; size: many; J: TRBJ2-5; CDR3: CASSQLRTGAEETQYF; DNA: TGTGCCAGCAGCCAACTACGGACAGGGGCCGAAGAGACCCAGTACTTC
D: NA; V: TRBV6-2/TRBV6-3; size: few; J: TRBJ1-6; CDR3: CASNLGLDNSPLHF; DNA: TGTGCCAGCAATTTGGGACTGGATAATTCACCCCTCCACTTT
D: TRBD1; V: TRBV27; size: NA; J: TRBJ1-2; CDR3: CASSTGTGVEFNYGYTF; DNA: TGTGCCAGCAGTACCGGGACAGGGGTTGAATTCAACTATGGCTACACCTTC
D: TRBD2; V: TRBV20-1; size: few; J: TRBJ2-5; CDR3: CSGSSGLQETQYF; DNA: TGCAGTGGGTCTAGCGGACTACAAGAGACCCAGTACTTC
D: TRBD1; V: TRBV5-1; size: many; J: TRBJ2-7; CDR3: CASSLVGQGYEQYF; DNA: TGTGCCAGCAGCTTAGTTGGACAGGGCTACGAGCAGTACTTC
D: NA; V: TRBV27; size: once; J: TRBJ1-2; CDR3: CASRSRVNYGYTF; DNA: TGTGCCAGCAGATCCAGGGTTAACTATGGCTACACCTTC
D: TRBD2; V: TRBV6-2/TRBV6-3; size: NA; J: TRBJ2-1; CDR3: CASSTNLAGGLNNEQFF; DNA: TGTGCCAGCAGTACAAACCTAGCGGGAGGGCTAAACAATGAGCAGTTCTTC
D: NA; V: TRBV12-3/TRBV12-4; size: NA; J: TRBJ2-5; CDR3: CASSLWAAEVGETQYF; DNA: TGTGCCAGCAGTTTATGGGCAGCCGAAGTGGGGGAGACCCAGTACTTC